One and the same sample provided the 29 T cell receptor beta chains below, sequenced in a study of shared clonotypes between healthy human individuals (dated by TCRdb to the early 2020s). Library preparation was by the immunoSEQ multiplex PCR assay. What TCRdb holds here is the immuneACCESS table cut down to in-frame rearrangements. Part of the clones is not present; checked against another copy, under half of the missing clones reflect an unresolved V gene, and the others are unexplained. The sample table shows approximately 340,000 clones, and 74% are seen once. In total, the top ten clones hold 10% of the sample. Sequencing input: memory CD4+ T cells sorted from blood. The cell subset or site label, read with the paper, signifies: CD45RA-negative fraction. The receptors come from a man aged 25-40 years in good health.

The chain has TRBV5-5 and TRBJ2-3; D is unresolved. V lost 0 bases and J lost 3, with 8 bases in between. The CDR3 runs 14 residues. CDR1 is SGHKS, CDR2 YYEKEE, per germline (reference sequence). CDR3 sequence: CASSLATKTDTQYF. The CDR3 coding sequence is TGTGCCAGCAGCTTGGCCACCAAGACAGATACGCAGTATTTT.

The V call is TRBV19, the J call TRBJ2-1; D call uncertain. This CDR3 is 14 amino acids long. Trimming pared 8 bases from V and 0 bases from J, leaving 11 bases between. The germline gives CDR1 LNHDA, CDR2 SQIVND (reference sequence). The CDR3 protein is CASHKGSSYNEQFF. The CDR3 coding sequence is TGTGCCAGTCATAAGGGCTCCTCCTACAATGAGCAGTTCTTC.

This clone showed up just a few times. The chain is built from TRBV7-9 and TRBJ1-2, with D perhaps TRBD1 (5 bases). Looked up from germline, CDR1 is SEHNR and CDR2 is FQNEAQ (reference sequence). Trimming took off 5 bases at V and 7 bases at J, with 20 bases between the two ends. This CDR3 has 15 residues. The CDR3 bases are TGTGCCAGCAGCCCCCGGGACCGCCCAAGGGGTGGCTACACCTTC. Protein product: CASSPRDRPRGGYTF. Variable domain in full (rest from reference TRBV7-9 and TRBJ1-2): DTGVSQNPRHKITKRGQNVTFRCDPISEHNRLYWYRQTLGQGPEFLTYFQNEAQLEKSRLLSDRFSAERPKGSFSTLEIQRTEQGDSAMYLCASSPRDRPRGGYTFGSGTRLTVV.

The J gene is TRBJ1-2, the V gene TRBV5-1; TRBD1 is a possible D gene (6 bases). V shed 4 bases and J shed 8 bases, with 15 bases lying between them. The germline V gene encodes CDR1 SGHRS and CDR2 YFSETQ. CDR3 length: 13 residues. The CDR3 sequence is CASSGDTSGGYTF. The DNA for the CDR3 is TGCGCCAGCAGCGGGGACACCTCCGGAGGCTACACCTTC. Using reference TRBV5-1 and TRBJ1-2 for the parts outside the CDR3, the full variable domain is KAGVTQTPRYLIKTRGQQVTLSCSPISGHRSVSWYQQTPGQGLQFLFEYFSETQRNKGNFPGRFSGRQFSNSRSEMNVSTLELGDSALYLCASSGDTSGGYTFGSGTRLTVV.

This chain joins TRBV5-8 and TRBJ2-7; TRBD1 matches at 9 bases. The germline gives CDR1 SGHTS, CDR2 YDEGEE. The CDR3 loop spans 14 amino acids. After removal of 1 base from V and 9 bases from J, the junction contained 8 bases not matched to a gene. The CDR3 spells CASSLPPPDRGQYF. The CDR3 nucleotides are TGTGCCAGCAGCTTGCCGCCTCCGGACAGGGGGCAGTACTTC.

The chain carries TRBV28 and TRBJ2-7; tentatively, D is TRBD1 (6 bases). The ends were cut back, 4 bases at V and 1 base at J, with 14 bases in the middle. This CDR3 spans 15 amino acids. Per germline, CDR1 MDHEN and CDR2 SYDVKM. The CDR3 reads CASSSPRGPSYEQYF. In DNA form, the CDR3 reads TGTGCCAGCAGTTCCCCCAGGGGCCCATCCTACGAGCAGTACTTC.

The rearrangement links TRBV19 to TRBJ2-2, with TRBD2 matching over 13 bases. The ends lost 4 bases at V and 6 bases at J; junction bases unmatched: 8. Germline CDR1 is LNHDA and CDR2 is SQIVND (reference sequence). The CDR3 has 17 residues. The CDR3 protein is CASSRGLAGVRAGELFF. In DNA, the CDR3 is TGTGCCAGTAGTAGAGGACTAGCGGGAGTACGCGCCGGGGAGCTGTTTTTT.

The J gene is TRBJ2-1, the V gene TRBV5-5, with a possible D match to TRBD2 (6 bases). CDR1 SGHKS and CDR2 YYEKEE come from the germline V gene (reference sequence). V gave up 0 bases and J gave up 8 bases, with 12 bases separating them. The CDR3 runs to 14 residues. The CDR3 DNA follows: TGTGCCAGCAGCTTGGAGTGGAGGGACCATGAGCAGTTCTTC. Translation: CASSLEWRDHEQFF. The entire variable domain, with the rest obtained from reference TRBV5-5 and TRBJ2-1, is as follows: DAGVTQSPTHLIKTRGQQVTLRCSPISGHKSVSWYQQVLGQGPQFIFQYYEKEERGRGNFPDRFSARQFPNYSSELNVNALLLGDSALYLCASSLEWRDHEQFFGPGTRLTVL.

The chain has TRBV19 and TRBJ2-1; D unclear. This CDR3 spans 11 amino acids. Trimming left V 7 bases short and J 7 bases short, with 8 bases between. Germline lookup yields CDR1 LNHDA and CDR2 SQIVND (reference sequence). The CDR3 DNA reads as TGTGCCAGTACTTCCTTGAATGAGCAGTTCTTC. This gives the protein CASTSLNEQFF.

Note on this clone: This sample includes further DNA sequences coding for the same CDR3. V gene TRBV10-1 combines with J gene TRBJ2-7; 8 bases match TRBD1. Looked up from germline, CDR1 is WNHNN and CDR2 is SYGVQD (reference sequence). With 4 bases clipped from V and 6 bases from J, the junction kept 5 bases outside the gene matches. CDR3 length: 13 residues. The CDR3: CASSGGQGGEQYF. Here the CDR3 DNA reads TGCGCCAGCAGTGGAGGACAGGGTGGCGAGCAGTACTTC.

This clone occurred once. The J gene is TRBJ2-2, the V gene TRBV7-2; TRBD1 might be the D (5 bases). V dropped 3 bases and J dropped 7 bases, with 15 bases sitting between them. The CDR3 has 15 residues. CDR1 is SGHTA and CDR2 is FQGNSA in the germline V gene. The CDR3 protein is CASSFFQGGIGELFF. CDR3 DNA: TGTGCCAGCAGCTTTTTCCAGGGTGGAATCGGGGAGCTGTTTTTT.

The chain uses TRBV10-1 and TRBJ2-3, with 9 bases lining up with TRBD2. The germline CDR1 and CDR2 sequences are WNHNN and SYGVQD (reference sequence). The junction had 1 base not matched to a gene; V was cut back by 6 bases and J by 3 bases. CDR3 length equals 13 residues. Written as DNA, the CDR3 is TGCGCCAGCAGGCGGGAGGGAACAGATACGCAGTATTTT. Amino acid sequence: CASRREGTDTQYF.

CDR3 nucleotides: TGTGCCAGCAGTTCTCCGGGAAGCTCCTACGAGCAGTACTTC. This translates into CASSSPGSSYEQYF. This chain uses TRBV28 with TRBJ2-7; perhaps TRBD2 as D (5 bases). The CDR3 consists of 14 residues. The V end lost 4 bases, the J end lost 0 bases, and 10 bases lay between the germline ends. The germline V gene has CDR1 MDHEN and CDR2 SYDVKM.

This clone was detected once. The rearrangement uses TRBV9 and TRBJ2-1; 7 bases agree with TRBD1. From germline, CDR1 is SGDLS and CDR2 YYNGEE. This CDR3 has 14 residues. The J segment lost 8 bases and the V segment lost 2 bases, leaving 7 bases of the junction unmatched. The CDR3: CASSVRTGEYEQFF. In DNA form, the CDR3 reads TGTGCCAGCAGCGTCCGAACAGGGGAGTATGAGCAGTTCTTC.

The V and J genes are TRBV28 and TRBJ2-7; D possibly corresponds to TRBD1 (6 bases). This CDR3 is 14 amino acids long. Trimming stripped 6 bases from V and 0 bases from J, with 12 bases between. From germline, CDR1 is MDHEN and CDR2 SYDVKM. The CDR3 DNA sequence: TGTGCCAGCAGATCACAGGGTAGCTCCTACGAGCAGTACTTC. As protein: CASRSQGSSYEQYF.

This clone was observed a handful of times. For the CDR3, the DNA is TGTGCCAGCAGTCTCGGGACAGGTGTAAATCAGCCCCAGCATTTT. This codes for CASSLGTGVNQPQHF. The chain is built from TRBV6-1 and TRBJ1-5; 8 nucleotides match TRBD1. Unmatched junction bases numbered 7, after V lost 5 bases and J lost 4 bases. This CDR3 region has 15 residues. The germline CDR1 and CDR2 sequences are MNHNS and SASEGT.

In nucleotides, the CDR3 is TGTGCCAGTAGTATTGCTAGCGGTGCCACCTACAATGAGCAGTTCTTC. Translated: CASSIASGATYNEQFF. V and J are TRBV19 and TRBJ2-1, with 7 positions matching TRBD2. The germline gives CDR1 LNHDA, CDR2 SQIVND (reference sequence). The CDR3 spans 16 residues. V dropped 3 bases and J dropped 2; count of bases not matched to a gene: 7.

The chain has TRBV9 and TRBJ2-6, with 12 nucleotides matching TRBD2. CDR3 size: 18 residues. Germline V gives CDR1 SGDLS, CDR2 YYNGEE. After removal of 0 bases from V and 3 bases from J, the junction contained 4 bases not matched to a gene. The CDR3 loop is CASSVAPGLAGGANVLTF. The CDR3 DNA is TGTGCCAGCAGCGTAGCCCCGGGACTAGCGGGTGGGGCCAACGTCCTGACTTTC.

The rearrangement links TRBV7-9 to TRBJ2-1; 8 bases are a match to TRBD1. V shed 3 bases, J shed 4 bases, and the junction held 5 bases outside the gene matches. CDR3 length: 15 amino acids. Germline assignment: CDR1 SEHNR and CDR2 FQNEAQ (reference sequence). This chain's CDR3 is CASSFFQGAYNEQFF. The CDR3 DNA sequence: TGTGCCAGCAGCTTTTTCCAGGGGGCTTACAATGAGCAGTTCTTC.

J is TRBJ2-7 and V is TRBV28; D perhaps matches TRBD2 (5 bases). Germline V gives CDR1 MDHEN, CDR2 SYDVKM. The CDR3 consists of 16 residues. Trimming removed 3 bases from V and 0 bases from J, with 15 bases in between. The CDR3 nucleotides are TGTGCCAGCAGTTTTGTTGTTTTAGGGAGCTCCTACGAGCAGTACTTC. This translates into CASSFVVLGSSYEQYF. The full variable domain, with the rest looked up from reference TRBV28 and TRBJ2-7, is DVKVTQSSRYLVKRTGEKVFLECVQDMDHENMFWYRQDPGLGLRLIYFSYDVKMKEKGDIPEGYSVSREKKERFSLILESASTNQTSMYLCASSFVVLGSSYEQYFGPGTRLTVT.

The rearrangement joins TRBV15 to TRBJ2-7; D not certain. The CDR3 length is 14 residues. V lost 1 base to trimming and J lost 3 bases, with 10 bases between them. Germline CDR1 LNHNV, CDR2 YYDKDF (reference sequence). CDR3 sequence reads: CATSRGDEDYEQYF. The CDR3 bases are TGTGCCACCAGCAGAGGTGACGAGGACTACGAGCAGTACTTC.

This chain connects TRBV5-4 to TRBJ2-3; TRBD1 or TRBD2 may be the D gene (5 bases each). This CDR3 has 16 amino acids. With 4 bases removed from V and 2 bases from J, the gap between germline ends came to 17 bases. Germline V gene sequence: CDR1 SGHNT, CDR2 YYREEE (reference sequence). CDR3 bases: TGTGCCAGCAGCCCGGGGCCCTCAGCCTCCACAGATACGCAGTATTTT. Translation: CASSPGPSASTDTQYF.

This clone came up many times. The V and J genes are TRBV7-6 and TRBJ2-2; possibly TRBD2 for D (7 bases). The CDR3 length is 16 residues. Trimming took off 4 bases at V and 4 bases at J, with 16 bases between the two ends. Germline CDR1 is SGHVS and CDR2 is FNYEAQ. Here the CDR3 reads CASSSGRGAGTGELFF. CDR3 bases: TGTGCCAGCAGCTCCGGACGGGGGGCGGGCACCGGGGAGCTGTTTTTT.

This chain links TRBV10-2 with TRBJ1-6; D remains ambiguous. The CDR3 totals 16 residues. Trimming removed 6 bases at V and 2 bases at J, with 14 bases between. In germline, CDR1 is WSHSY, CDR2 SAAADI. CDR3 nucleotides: TGCGCCAGCAGCTACGACCGTGGTCCCTATAATTCACCCCTCCACTTT. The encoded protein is CASSYDRGPYNSPLHF.

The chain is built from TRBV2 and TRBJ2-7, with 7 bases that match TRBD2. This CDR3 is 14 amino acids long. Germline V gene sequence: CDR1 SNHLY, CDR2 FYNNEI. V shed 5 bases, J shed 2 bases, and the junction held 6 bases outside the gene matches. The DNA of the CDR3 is TGTGCCAGCAGTATGTTTCGGGGGGCCTACGAGCAGTACTTC. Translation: CASSMFRGAYEQYF.

The CDR3 loop reads CASSFGTVGNTIYF. CDR3 DNA sequence: TGTGCCAGCAGCTTTGGGACAGTGGGAAACACCATATATTTT. This chain connects TRBV13 to TRBJ1-3, with 7 bases that match TRBD1. V lost 3 bases, J lost 4 bases, and 3 bases stayed unmatched. Per germline, CDR1 PRHDT and CDR2 FYEKMQ (reference sequence). The CDR3 totals 14 residues.

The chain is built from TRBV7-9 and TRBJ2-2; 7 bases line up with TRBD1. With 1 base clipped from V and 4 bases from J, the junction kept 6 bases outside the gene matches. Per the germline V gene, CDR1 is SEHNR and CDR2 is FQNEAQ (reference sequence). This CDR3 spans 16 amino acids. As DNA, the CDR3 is TGTGCCAGCAGCTTAGTTGGAAACAGGGGCACCGGGGAGCTGTTTTTT. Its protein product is CASSLVGNRGTGELFF.

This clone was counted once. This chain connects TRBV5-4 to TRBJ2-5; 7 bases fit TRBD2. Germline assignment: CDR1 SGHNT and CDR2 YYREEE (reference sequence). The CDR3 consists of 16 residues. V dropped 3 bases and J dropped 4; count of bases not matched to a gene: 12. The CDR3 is CASSSEKAGVRETQYF. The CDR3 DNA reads TGTGCCAGCAGCTCGGAAAAGGCGGGAGTAAGAGAGACCCAGTACTTC.

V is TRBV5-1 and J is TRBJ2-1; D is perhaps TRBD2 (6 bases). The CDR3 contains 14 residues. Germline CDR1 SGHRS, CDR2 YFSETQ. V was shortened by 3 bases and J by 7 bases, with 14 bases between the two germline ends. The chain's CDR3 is CASSSIAAGNEQFF. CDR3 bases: TGCGCCAGCAGCTCAATAGCGGCGGGAAATGAGCAGTTCTTC. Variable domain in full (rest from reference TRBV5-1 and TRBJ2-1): KAGVTQTPRYLIKTRGQQVTLSCSPISGHRSVSWYQQTPGQGLQFLFEYFSETQRNKGNFPGRFSGRQFSNSRSEMNVSTLELGDSALYLCASSSIAAGNEQFFGPGTRLTVL.